This T cell receptor beta chain emerged from a study of graft-versus-host responses after intestinal transplantation. The overall study: Transplant recipients had multivisceral, liver-intestinal, or isolated intestinal grafts. Recipients were all induced with anti-thymocyte globulin, then given tacrolimus and steroids for 3 to 4 years. General study points: Recipient marrow showed GvH clones, some seen first in ileum or blood. Peak levels of circulating GvH clones tracked with early post-transplant HvG declines.

With regard to this clone: The target antigen is unknown.

The CDR3 sequence is 14 residues long. V was shortened by 1 base and J by 4 bases, with 11 bases between the two germline ends. Germline CDR1 and CDR2: SGHKS and YYEKEE (reference sequence). Clones were sequenced by immunoSEQ multiplex PCR, and TCRdb holds only the in-frame ones, with some missing. Of 84,000 or so clones listed, 80% to 95% are singletons. The sample in question was unstimulated CD8+ T cells sorted from spleen or lymph node cells, obtained before transplant. The TCR was taken from a human donor who was the organ donor for an intestinal transplant. The chain has TRBV5-5 and TRBJ1-2; unclear D gene. The CDR3 region has the DNA TGTGCCAGCAGCTTGTCGGGTATAGGCTATGGCTACACCTTC. This codes for CASSLSGIGYGYTF.